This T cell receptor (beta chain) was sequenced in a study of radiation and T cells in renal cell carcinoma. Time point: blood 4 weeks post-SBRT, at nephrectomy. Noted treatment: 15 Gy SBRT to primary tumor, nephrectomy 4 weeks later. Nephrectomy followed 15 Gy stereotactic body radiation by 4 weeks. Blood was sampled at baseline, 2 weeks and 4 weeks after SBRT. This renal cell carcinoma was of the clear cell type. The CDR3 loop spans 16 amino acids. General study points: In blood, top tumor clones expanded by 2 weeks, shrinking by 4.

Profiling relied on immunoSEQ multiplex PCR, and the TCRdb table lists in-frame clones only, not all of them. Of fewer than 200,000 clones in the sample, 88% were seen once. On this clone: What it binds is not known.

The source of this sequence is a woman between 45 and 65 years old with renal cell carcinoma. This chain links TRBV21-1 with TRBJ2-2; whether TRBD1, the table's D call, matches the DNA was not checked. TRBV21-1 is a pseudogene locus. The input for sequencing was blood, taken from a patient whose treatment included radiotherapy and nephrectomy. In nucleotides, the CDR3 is TGTGCCAGCAGCCTCGGAGCAGGGGCCGCCACCGGGGAGCTGTTTTTT. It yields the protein CASSLGAGAATGELFF.